This T cell receptor beta chain is drawn from a study of cytomegalovirus exposure and HLA in healthy donors. Study findings and constraints: Later analysis associated a missense DCLRE1C variant with TCR beta V- and J-gene trimming. The study listed 150 to 200 cytomegalovirus-associated TCR beta chains.

In regard to this clone: Its antigen is undetermined.

PCR was performed using 60 Vbeta and 13 Jbeta primers. The table came from immunoSEQ multiplex PCR; TCRdb's copy has only in-frame clones and leaves some out. The sample yields some 100,000 clones, over 60% seen once. While unrecorded immune exposures were likely, the donors were nominally healthy when sampled. The CDR3 extends over 14 amino acids. With 2 bases removed from V and 2 bases from J, the gap between germline ends came to 7 bases. The germline gives CDR1 MGHDK, CDR2 SYGVNS. The TCR originated in a male donor in good health and CMV-seropositive. Sequences were obtained from PBMCs. The chain couples TRBV25-1 to TRBJ2-4; D possibly corresponds to TRBD2 (5 bases). In DNA form, the CDR3 reads TGTGCCAGCAGTGAACCGGGAACCAAAAACATTCAGTACTTC. It specifies CASSEPGTKNIQYF.